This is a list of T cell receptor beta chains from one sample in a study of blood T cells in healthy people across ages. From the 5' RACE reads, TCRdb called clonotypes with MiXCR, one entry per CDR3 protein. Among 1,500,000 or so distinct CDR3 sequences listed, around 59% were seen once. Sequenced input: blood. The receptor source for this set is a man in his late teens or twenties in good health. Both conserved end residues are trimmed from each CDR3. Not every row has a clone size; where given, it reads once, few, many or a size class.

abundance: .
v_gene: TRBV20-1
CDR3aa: SARDTLAGGNEQF

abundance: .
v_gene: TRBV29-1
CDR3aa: SVESAYSGANVLT

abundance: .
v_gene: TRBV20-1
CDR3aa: SAPKRGISADTQY

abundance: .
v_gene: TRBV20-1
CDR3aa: SARGQGPPTNEKLF

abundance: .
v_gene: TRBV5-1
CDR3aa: ASSSISTETQY

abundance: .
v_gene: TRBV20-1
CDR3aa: SAQAWTSENSRETQY

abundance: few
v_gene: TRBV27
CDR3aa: ASRGTGGYNEQF

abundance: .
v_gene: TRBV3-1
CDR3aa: ASSFILAGQETQY

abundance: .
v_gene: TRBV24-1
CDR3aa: ATSDLAPNSGNYNEQY

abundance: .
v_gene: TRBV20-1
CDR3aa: SARHRPTDTQY

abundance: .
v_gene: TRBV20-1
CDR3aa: SGYEYNEQF

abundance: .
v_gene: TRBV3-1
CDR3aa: ASTYRGIQEAQY

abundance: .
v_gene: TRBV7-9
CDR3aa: ASSLGGTELF

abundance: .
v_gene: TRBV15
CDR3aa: ATSRGDWGAGAGYT